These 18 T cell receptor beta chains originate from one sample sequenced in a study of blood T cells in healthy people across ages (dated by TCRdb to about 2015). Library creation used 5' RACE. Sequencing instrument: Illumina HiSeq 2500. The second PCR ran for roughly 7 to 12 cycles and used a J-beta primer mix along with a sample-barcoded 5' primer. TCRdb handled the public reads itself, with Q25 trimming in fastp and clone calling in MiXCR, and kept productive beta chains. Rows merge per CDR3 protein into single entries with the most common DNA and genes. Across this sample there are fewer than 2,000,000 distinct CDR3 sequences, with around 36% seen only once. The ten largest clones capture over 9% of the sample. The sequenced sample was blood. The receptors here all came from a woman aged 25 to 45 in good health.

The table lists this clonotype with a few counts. CDR3 sequence (DNA): TGTGCCAGCAGGGATCCGACTAGCGGGTCCACAGATACGCAGTATTTT. Protein product: CASRDPTSGSTDTQYF. The rearrangement joins TRBV2 to TRBJ2-3; 10 bases map to TRBD2. Germline V gene sequence: CDR1 SNHLY, CDR2 FYNNEI. V lost 6 bases and J lost 2; bases outside the gene matches: 8. CDR3 size: 16 residues. Supplemented by reference TRBV2 and TRBJ2-3, the full variable domain reads EPEVTQTPSHQVTQMGQEVILRCVPISNHLYFYWYRQILGQKVEFLVSFYNNEISEKSEIFDDQFSVERPDGSNFTLKIRSTKLEDSAMYFCASRDPTSGSTDTQYFGPGTRLTVL.

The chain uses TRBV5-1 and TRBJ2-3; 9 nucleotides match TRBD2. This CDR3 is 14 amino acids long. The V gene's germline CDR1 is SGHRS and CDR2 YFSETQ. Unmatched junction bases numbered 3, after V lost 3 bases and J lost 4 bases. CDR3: CASSWGLAPDTQYF. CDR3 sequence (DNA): TGCGCCAGCAGCTGGGGACTAGCCCCAGATACGCAGTATTTT.

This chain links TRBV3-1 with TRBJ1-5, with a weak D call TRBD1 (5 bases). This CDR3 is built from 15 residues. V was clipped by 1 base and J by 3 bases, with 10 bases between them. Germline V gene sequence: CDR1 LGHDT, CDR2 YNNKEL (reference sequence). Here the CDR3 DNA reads TGTGCCAGCAGCCAAGCAGGACATTTCAATCAGCCCCAGCATTTT. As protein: CASSQAGHFNQPQHF.

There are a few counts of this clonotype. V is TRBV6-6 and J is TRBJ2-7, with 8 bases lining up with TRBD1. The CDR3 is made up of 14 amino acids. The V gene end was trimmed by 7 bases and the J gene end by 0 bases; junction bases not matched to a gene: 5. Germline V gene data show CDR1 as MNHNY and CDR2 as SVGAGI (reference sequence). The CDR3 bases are TGTGCCAGCAACGGACAGGGATACTCCTACGAGCAGTACTTC. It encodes CASNGQGYSYEQYF.

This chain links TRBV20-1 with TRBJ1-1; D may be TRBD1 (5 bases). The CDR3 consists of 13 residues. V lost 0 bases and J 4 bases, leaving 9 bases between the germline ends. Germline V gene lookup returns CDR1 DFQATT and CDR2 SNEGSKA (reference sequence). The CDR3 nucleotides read TGCAGTGCTAGAGATGGGGGTATCACTGAAGCTTTCTTT. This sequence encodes CSARDGGITEAFF.

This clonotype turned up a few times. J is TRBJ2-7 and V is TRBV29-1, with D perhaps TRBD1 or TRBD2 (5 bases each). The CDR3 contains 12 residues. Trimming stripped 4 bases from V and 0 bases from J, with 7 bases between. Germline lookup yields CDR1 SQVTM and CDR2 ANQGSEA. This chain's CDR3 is CSVVGGSYEQYF. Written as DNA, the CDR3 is TGCAGCGTTGTTGGGGGCTCCTACGAGCAGTACTTC.

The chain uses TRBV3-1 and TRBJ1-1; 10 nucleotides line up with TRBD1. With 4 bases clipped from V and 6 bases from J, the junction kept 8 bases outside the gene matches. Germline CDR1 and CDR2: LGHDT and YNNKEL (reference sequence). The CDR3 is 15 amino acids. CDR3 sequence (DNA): TGTGCCAGCAGCCCCACCGGGACAGGGGCTCCTGAAGCTTTCTTT. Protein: CASSPTGTGAPEAFF.

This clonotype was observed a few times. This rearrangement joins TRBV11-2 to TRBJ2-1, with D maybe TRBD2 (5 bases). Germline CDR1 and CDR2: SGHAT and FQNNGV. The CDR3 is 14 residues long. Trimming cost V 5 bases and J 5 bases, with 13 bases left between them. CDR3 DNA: TGTGCCAGCAGCCCCCCGGGTAGCGACAATGAGCAGTTCTTC. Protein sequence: CASSPPGSDNEQFF.

This CDR3 is CASSRTIWIPTQYF. CDR3 DNA: TGTGCCAGCAGTCGGACCATCTGGATCCCTACGCAGTATTTT. This chain connects TRBV6-2 or TRBV6-3 to TRBJ2-3; D unclear. This CDR3 region has 14 residues. V gave up 5 bases and J gave up 8 bases, with 17 bases separating them. From germline, CDR1 is MNHEY and CDR2 SVGEGT.

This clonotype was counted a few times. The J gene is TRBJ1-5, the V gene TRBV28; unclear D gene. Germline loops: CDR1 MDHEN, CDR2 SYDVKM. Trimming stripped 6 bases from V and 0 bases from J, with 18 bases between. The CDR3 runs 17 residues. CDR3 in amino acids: CASRPGSPTDSNQPQHF. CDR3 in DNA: TGTGCCAGCAGACCCGGGTCCCCCACGGATAGCAATCAGCCCCAGCATTTT.

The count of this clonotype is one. For the CDR3, the DNA is TGTGCCAGCAGCTCATGGCTGCAGGCTAACTATGGCTACACCTTC. Its translation: CASSSWLQANYGYTF. The chain has TRBV7-9 and TRBJ1-2; D uncertain. The CDR3 totals 15 residues. Per germline, CDR1 SEHNR and CDR2 FQNEAQ (reference sequence). Between the trimmed V and J ends, which lost 4 bases and 0 bases, there was a span of 12 bases.

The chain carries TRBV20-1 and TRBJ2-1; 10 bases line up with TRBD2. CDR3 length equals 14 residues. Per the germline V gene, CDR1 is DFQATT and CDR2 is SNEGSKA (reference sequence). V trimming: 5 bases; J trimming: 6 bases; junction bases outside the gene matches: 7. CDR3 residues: CSAPSGSGSNEQFF. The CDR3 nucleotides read TGCAGTGCTCCTAGCGGGAGTGGGTCCAATGAGCAGTTCTTC.

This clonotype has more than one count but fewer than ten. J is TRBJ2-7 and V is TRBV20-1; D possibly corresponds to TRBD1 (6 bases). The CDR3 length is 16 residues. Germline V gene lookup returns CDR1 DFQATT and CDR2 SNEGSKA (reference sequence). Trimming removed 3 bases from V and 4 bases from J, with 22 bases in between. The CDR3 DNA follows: TGCAGTGCTAGCCGACCACTACAGGGTTTCGTGTACGAGCAGTACTTC. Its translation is CSASRPLQGFVYEQYF.

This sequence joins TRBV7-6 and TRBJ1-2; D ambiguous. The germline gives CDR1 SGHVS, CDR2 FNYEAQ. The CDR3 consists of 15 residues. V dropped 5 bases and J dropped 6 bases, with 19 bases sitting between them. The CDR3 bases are TGTGCCAGCAGCCTATCACGGGGTGGAGTGGATGGCTACACCTTC. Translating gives CASSLSRGGVDGYTF.

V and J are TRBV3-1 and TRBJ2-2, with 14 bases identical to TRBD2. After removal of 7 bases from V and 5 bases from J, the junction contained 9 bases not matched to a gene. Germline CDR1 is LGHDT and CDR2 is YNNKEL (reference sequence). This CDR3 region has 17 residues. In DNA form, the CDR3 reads TGTGCCAGCACGGGACTAGCGGGGGAGACCAATACCGGGGAGCTGTTTTTT. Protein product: CASTGLAGETNTGELFF.

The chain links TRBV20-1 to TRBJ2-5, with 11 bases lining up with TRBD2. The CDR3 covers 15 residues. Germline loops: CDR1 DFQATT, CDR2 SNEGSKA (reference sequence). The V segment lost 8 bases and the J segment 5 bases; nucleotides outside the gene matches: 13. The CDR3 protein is CSTHTSGGPRETQYF. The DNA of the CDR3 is TGCAGTACCCATACTAGCGGGGGCCCTCGGGAGACCCAGTACTTC.

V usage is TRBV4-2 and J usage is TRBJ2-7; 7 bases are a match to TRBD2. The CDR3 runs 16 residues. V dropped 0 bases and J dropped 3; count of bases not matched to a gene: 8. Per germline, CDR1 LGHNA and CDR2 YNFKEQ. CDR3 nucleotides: TGTGCCAGCAGCCAAGAAGTGGGACGGGGGGACTACGAGCAGTACTTC. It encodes CASSQEVGRGDYEQYF.

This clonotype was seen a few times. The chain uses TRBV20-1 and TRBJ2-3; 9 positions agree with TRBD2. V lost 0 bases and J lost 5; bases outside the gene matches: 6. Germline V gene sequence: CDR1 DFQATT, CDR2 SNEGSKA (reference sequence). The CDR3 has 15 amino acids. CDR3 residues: CSARDPGREGDTQYF. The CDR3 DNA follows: TGCAGTGCTAGAGATCCGGGGCGGGAGGGAGATACGCAGTATTTT.